Below, 8 T cell receptor beta chains from the same sample are listed, as sequenced in a study of T cells in narcolepsy. Libraries were prepared by immunoSEQ multiplex PCR; TCRdb keeps only in-frame clonotypes and omits some of them. This table has over 40,000 clones, around 89% appearing once. Material: CD45RA- memory CD4+ T cells from PBMCs. These TCRs come from a human donor with narcolepsy.

This chain joins TRBV19 and TRBJ2-1; no firm D call. The CDR3 runs to 14 residues. Germline V gives CDR1 LNHDA, CDR2 SQIVND (reference sequence). V lost 7 bases to trimming and J lost 10 bases, with 20 bases between them. CDR3 sequence (DNA): TGTGCCAGTAAACCGCTATCCTCTACCCAGGAGCAGTTCTTC. Its translation is CASKPLSSTQEQFF.

The chain combines TRBV6-5 with TRBJ1-5; D gene ambiguous. The length of the CDR3 is 13 residues. Trimming left V 7 bases short and J 4 bases short, with 11 bases between. In germline, CDR1 is MNHEY, CDR2 SVGAGI. The CDR3 loop is CASTTRINQPQHF. The CDR3 DNA reads as TGTGCCAGCACCACCAGGATAAATCAGCCCCAGCATTTT.

DNA for the CDR3: TGTGCCAGCAGCTTTGACAGATATGGCACTGAAGCTTTCTTT. Residues: CASSFDRYGTEAFF. This chain links TRBV11-2 with TRBJ1-1; a weak D match, TRBD1 (5 bases). The CDR3 loop spans 14 amino acids. The germline V gene encodes CDR1 SGHAT and CDR2 FQNNGV. Deletions cut 3 bases from V and 4 bases from J, with 12 bases between. Drawing the rest from reference TRBV11-2 and TRBJ1-1, the complete variable domain is EAGVAQSPRYKIIEKRQSVAFWCNPISGHATLYWYQQILGQGPKLLIQFQNNGVVDDSQLPKDRFSAERLKGVDSTLKIQPAKLEDSAVYLCASSFDRYGTEAFFGQGTRLTVV.

This clone came up once. The gene calls are TRBV4-3 and TRBJ1-4; a possible D gene is TRBD1 (5 bases). From germline, CDR1 is LGHNA and CDR2 YSLEER. Trimming took 4 bases from V and 7 from J, leaving 16 bases between them. This CDR3 comprises 15 residues. The CDR3 reads CASSPGGGALEKLFF. CDR3 nucleotide sequence: TGCGCCAGCAGCCCCGGTGGCGGGGCCCTTGAAAAACTGTTTTTT.

The chain is built from TRBV5-1 and TRBJ2-1, with D possibly TRBD1 on 6 matching bases. The CDR3 spans 15 residues. With 0 bases removed from V and 4 bases from J, the gap between germline ends came to 11 bases. CDR1 and CDR2 from the germline V gene are SGHRS and YFSETQ. The CDR3, as DNA: TGCGCCAGCAGCTTGGAGGGGACACTATACAATGAGCAGTTCTTC. It translates to CASSLEGTLYNEQFF.

As DNA, the CDR3 is TGTGCCAGCAGCACATACCTCGGCTCCTACGAGCAGTACTTC. Translating it yields CASSTYLGSYEQYF. The rearrangement joins TRBV7-2 to TRBJ2-7; no clear D gene. V dropped 5 bases and J dropped 0 bases, with 11 bases sitting between them. This CDR3 comprises 14 residues. Germline-derived CDR1 and CDR2 are SGHTA and FQGNSA.

This chain connects TRBV5-5 to TRBJ1-2, with 9 nucleotides matching TRBD1. Per the germline V gene, CDR1 is SGHKS and CDR2 is YYEKEE (reference sequence). The CDR3 is 14 amino acids. V was clipped by 3 bases and J by 2 bases; unmatched bases: 2. The CDR3 protein is CASSSGTGNYGYTF. In DNA form, the CDR3 reads TGTGCCAGCAGCTCCGGGACAGGGAACTATGGCTACACCTTC.

The chain joins TRBV25-1 to TRBJ1-5, with D maybe TRBD1 (6 bases). Trimming pared 9 bases from V and 3 bases from J, leaving 9 bases between. The CDR3 loop spans 12 amino acids. Germline CDR1 and CDR2: MGHDK and SYGVNS. This CDR3 reads CARTGNNQPQHF. CDR3 in DNA: TGTGCCAGAACAGGGAACAATCAGCCCCAGCATTTT.